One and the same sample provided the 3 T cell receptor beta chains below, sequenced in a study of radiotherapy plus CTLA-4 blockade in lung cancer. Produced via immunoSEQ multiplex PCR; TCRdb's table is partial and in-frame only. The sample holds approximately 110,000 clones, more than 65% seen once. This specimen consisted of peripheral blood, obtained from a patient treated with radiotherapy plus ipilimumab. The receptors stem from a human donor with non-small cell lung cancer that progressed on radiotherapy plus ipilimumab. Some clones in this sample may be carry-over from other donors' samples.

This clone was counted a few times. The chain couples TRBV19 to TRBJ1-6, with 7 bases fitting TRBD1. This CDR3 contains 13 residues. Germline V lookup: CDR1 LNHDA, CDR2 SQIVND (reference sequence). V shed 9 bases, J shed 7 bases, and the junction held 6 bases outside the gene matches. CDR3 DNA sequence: TGTGCCAGCACGGGACAGCTAAATTCACCCCTCCACTTT. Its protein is CASTGQLNSPLHF.

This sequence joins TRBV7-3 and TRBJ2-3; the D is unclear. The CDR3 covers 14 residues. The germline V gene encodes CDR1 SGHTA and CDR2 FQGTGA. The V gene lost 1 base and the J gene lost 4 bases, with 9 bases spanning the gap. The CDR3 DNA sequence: TGTGCCAGCAGCTTAAATTCCTTTCCAGATACGCAGTATTTT. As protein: CASSLNSFPDTQYF.

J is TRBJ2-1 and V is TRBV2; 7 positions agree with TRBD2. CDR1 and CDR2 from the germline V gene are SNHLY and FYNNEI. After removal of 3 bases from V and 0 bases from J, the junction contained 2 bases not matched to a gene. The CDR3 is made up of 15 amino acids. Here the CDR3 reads CASSDLAASYNEQFF. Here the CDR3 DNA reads TGTGCCAGCAGTGACCTAGCGGCCTCCTACAATGAGCAGTTCTTC.